Listed here is a single T cell receptor (beta chain). As yet, its antigen is unknown. The source of the sample is a study of response to subunit inactivated influenza vaccine. Findings and limits, study-wide: The authors proposed limited new T cell recruitment per seasonal influenza vaccination.

J lost 5 bases, V lost 4 bases, and 9 bases had no gene match. This CDR3 contains 15 residues. Looked up from germline, CDR1 is SNHLY and CDR2 is FYNNEI. TCRdb re-derived calls from the RT-PCR reads in MiXCR, one entry per CDR3 protein. The profile shows some 550,000 distinct CDR3 sequences, under 30% of them singletons. These data were also reused for a study on T cells expressing NK-cell markers. That source notes: 5'RACE template switching with UMIs produced the TCR beta cDNA. Cells sorted as CD3+CD56+NKG2C+, CD3+CD56+NKG2C- and CD3+CD56-NKG2C+ T cells supplied the TCR beta repertoires. Of the CD8+ T cell pool in over 5 donors, about 1.0-7.5% was accounted for by dominant NKG2C+ clonotypes. Among several donors, these clonotypes also ranked first in the CD3+CD56-NKG2C+ fraction.

This TCR was sampled from a man over 45 who received an inactivated influenza vaccine. Material: CD4+ T cells sorted from PBMCs, obtained about 11 days after vaccination. The chain recombines TRBV2 with TRBJ2-7; 9 bases are shared with TRBD1. CDR3 loop: CASSAAGTGINEQYF. In DNA, the CDR3 is TGTGCCAGCAGTGCCGCCGGGACAGGGATCAACGAGCAGTACTTC.